The 14 T cell receptor beta chains reported below all come from one sample, sequenced in a study of cytomegalovirus exposure and HLA in healthy donors. The PCR made use of 60 Vbeta and 13 Jbeta primers. Method: immunoSEQ multiplex PCR; TCRdb's copy keeps in-frame clones and lacks some. The profile shows roughly 220,000 clones, 65% to 75% of them singletons. The sequencing input was PBMCs. These receptors originate from a young woman in good health and CMV-seronegative.

V is TRBV6-1 and J is TRBJ1-5; 11 bases match TRBD1. CDR3 size: 15 residues. From germline, CDR1 is MNHNS and CDR2 SASEGT. J was trimmed by 6 bases and V by 1 base; bases with no gene match: 2. The DNA of the CDR3 is TGTGCCAGCAGTGAAGGGACAGGGGGCGGTCAGCCCCAGCATTTT. It yields the protein CASSEGTGGGQPQHF.

The chain is built from TRBV29-1 and TRBJ1-5; a weak D match, TRBD1 (5 bases). V shed 5 bases and J shed 3 bases, with 11 bases lying between them. The CDR3 is made up of 13 amino acids. Germline V gene lookup returns CDR1 SQVTM and CDR2 ANQGSEA. In nucleotides, the CDR3 is TGCAGCGTTCGGCAGGGCTTCAATCAGCCCCAGCATTTT. It specifies CSVRQGFNQPQHF. The full variable domain, in which reference TRBV29-1 and TRBJ1-5 provide the parts outside the CDR3, is SAVISQKPSRDICQRGTSLTIQCQVDSQVTMMFWYRQQPGQSLTLIATANQGSEATYESGFVIDKFPISRPNLTFSTLTVSNMSPEDSSIYLCSVRQGFNQPQHFGDGTRLSIL.

The chain's CDR3 is CASSEGTGPGELFF. CDR3 in DNA: TGTGCCAGCAGTGAAGGGACAGGGCCCGGGGAGCTGTTTTTT. The chain combines TRBV6-1 with TRBJ2-2, with 8 bases matching TRBD1. V shed 1 base, J shed 6 bases, and the junction held 1 base outside the gene matches. This CDR3 is built from 14 residues. CDR1 and CDR2 from the germline V gene are MNHNS and SASEGT.

V gene TRBV6-1 combines with J gene TRBJ1-2; D may be TRBD1 (6 bases). The V gene lost 7 bases and the J gene lost 1 base, with 10 bases spanning the gap. The CDR3 covers 13 residues. Germline V gene sequence: CDR1 MNHNS, CDR2 SASEGT. This CDR3 reads CASTSDSNYGYTF. In DNA form, the CDR3 reads TGTGCCAGCACCTCGGACAGTAACTATGGCTACACCTTC.

This clone was detected only a few times. The chain has TRBV5-1 and TRBJ1-1; the D gene is possibly TRBD1 (5 bases). The length of the CDR3 is 14 residues. The V and J ends lost 0 bases and 5 bases respectively, with 11 bases between them. Germline CDR1 and CDR2: SGHRS and YFSETQ. The CDR3 region is CASSLEWAGTEAFF. The CDR3 DNA reads as TGCGCCAGCAGCTTGGAATGGGCAGGGACTGAAGCTTTCTTT.

The chain employs TRBV18 and TRBJ2-1, with D maybe TRBD1 (6 bases). This CDR3 has 18 amino acids. Looked up from germline, CDR1 is KGHSH and CDR2 is LQKENI. V lost 4 bases, J lost 1 base, and 20 bases lay in between. This chain's CDR3 is CASSLIWGLEGSYNEQFF. Written as DNA, the CDR3 is TGTGCCAGCTCACTTATTTGGGGGCTTGAAGGTTCCTACAATGAGCAGTTCTTC.

In this sample, this clone turned up a few times. The chain combines TRBV5-1 with TRBJ1-2, with a tentative D call TRBD1 (5 bases). Trimming cost V 4 bases and J 5 bases, with 15 bases left between them. Germline CDR1 reads SGHRS; CDR2 reads YFSETQ. This CDR3 spans 14 amino acids. In DNA form, the CDR3 reads TGCGCCAGCAGCGTTAGCCAGGGTGGGTATGGCTACACCTTC. Amino acids: CASSVSQGGYGYTF.

The J gene is TRBJ2-7, the V gene TRBV25-1; D gene ambiguous. Germline lookup yields CDR1 MGHDK and CDR2 SYGVNS. V was clipped by 5 bases and J by 3 bases, with 11 bases between them. CDR3 length: 13 amino acids. The CDR3: CASSLGGYYEQYF. In DNA form, the CDR3 reads TGTGCCAGCAGTTTAGGCGGTTACTACGAGCAGTACTTC.

V gene TRBV19 combines with J gene TRBJ1-5; D gene uncertain. Germline-derived CDR1 and CDR2 are LNHDA and SQIVND (reference sequence). Trimming shortened V by 3 bases and J by 7 bases, and 10 bases separated the two germline ends. This CDR3 is 13 amino acids long. CDR3: CASSMLGGQPQHF. CDR3 in DNA: TGTGCCAGTAGTATGCTTGGAGGACAGCCCCAGCATTTT.

This chain uses TRBV6-5 with TRBJ1-5, with D possibly being TRBD1 (5 bases). Germline CDR1 is MNHEY and CDR2 is SVGAGI. The CDR3 contains 11 residues. With 4 bases removed from V and 15 bases from J, the gap between germline ends came to 13 bases. CDR3 sequence: CASSSGHDVHF. DNA for the CDR3: TGTGCCAGCAGTTCAGGACACGACGTGCATTTT.

The rearrangement links TRBV6-1 to TRBJ1-1, with TRBD1 matching over 9 bases. CDR3 length equals 14 residues. V lost 5 bases and J lost 1; bases outside the gene matches: 2. CDR1 MNHNS and CDR2 SASEGT come from the germline V gene. In nucleotides, the CDR3 is TGTGCCAGCAGTTGGGGACAGGGGAACACTGAAGCTTTCTTT. Encoded protein: CASSWGQGNTEAFF.

This clone appeared once. V is TRBV5-4 and J is TRBJ2-7, with 7 bases aligning to TRBD2. V was pared by 4 bases and J by 3 bases, with 1 base of the junction left unmatched. Germline CDR1 and CDR2: SGHNT and YYREEE (reference sequence). This CDR3 contains 12 residues. Here the CDR3 DNA reads TGTGCCAGCAGCGGGGGGGGCTACGAGCAGTACTTC. This translates into CASSGGGYEQYF.

The chain links TRBV7-9 to TRBJ1-1; the D gene is possibly TRBD1 (6 bases). Trimming removed 3 bases from V and 6 bases from J, with 11 bases in between. Per the germline V gene, CDR1 is SEHNR and CDR2 is FQNEAQ (reference sequence). The CDR3 is 13 residues long. This chain's CDR3 is CASSFQGFPEAFF. The CDR3, as DNA: TGTGCCAGCAGCTTCCAGGGGTTCCCTGAAGCTTTCTTT.

This clone was seen once. The CDR3 sequence: CAGRQGNSPLHF. As DNA, the CDR3 is TGTGCCGGAAGACAGGGGAATTCACCCCTCCACTTT. The chain recombines TRBV30 with TRBJ1-6; 8 bases line up with TRBD1. V gave up 8 bases and J gave up 7 bases; unmatched junction bases: 4. The CDR3 has 12 residues. Germline assignment: CDR1 GTSNPN and CDR2 SVGIG (reference sequence).